This TCR beta chain was captured by sequencing in a study of T cell responses to AZD1222 COVID-19 vaccine. Comments on this clone: The target antigen is unknown.

Trimming took 1 base from V and 7 from J, leaving 14 bases between them. From germline, CDR1 is LGHDT and CDR2 YNNKEL (reference sequence). The CDR3 runs to 15 residues. Some clones are missing from TCRdb's copy, which holds only in-frame ones; the method was immunoSEQ multiplex PCR. The sample records about 140,000 clones, about 90% being singletons. Whole-study findings and limits: After the peak T cell response, and only then, were repertoires sampled. Clonal diversity was possibly underestimated, and white British individuals and females predominated among donors.

V is TRBV3-1 (or the pseudogene TRBV3-2) and J is TRBJ2-1, with D hard to call. The sample in question was peripheral blood, obtained 28 days after the second dose of the MenACWY control vaccine. This clonotype was sampled from an adult who received the MenACWY meningococcal vaccine as a control. The CDR3 loop reads CASSQGQPTGNEQFF. The CDR3 DNA is TGTGCCAGCAGCCAAGGACAACCAACTGGGAATGAGCAGTTCTTC.